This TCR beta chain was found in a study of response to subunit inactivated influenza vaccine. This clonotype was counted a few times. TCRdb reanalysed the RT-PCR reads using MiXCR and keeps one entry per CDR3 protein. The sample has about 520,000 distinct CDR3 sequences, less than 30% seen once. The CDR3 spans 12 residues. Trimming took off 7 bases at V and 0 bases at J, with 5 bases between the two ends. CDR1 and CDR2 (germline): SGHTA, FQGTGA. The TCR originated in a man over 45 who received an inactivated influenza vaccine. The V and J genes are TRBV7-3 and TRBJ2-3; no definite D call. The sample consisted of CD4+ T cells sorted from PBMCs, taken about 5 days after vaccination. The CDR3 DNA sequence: TGTGCCAGCAAGACTAGCACAGATACGCAGTATTTT. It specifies CASKTSTDTQYF.